This T cell receptor beta chain originates from a study of brain T cells in children with intractable seizures. Study-level points and caveats: Clones missing pre-surgery may reflect undersampling of that blood sample. HCMV serostatus was not known, and viral specificity came from CDR3 similarity only.

On this clone: Its antigen is as yet unknown.

Indicated time point: blood from clinic visit 5 months post-surgery; TSC patient then seizure free. Surgery cases with the highest brain T cell transcript signatures were chosen for sequencing. The CDR3 has 13 residues. CDR1 and CDR2 from the germline V gene are KGHSH and LQKENI. V was trimmed by 5 bases and J by 6 bases, leaving 13 bases between them. Method: immunoSEQ multiplex PCR; TCRdb's copy keeps in-frame clones and lacks some. The sample shows 340,000 or so clones, over 85% of them seen only once. The chain uses TRBV18 and TRBJ1-1, with TRBD1 as a possible D gene (5 bases). The source was peripheral blood, collected about 5 months after surgery. This TCR was sampled from a boy in the first two years of life with tuberous sclerosis and intractable seizures. Here the CDR3 DNA reads TGTGCCAGCTCAGGCGTCATGGGGGCTGAAGCTTTCTTT. It yields the protein CASSGVMGAEAFF.